The 30 T cell receptor beta chains below were found in one sample sequenced in a study of T cell responses to AZD1222 COVID-19 vaccine. The method was immunoSEQ multiplex PCR; TCRdb's version includes in-frame clones alone and lacks a portion of them. Among about 150,000 clones listed, approximately 88% were seen once. Here the sequenced sample was peripheral blood, taken on day 0 of AZD1222 vaccination. The receptors originated from an adult in good health.

The chain carries TRBV7-9 and TRBJ1-1, with 11 bases that match TRBD1. The V gene end was trimmed by 5 bases and the J gene end by 4 bases; junction bases not matched to a gene: 3. The CDR3 length is 14 residues. Germline CDR1 SEHNR, CDR2 FQNEAQ (reference sequence). CDR3 amino acids: CASSGDRGSTEAFF. In DNA form, the CDR3 reads TGTGCCAGCAGCGGGGACAGGGGGAGCACTGAAGCTTTCTTT.

The J gene is TRBJ1-5, the V gene TRBV30; D uncertain. The CDR3 is 13 amino acids. Germline values: CDR1 GTSNPN, CDR2 SVGIG (reference sequence). The V end was cut by 2 bases, the J end by 2 bases, with 7 bases between. This chain's CDR3 is CAWSTGRNQPQHF. CDR3 coding DNA: TGTGCCTGGAGTACCGGTCGCAATCAGCCCCAGCATTTT.

V gene TRBV7-2 combines with J gene TRBJ1-5; TRBD1 is a possible D gene (6 bases). There are 14 residues in the CDR3. Trimming stripped 5 bases from V and 6 bases from J, with 14 bases between. CDR1 and CDR2 (germline): SGHTA, FQGNSA. This CDR3 reads CASSPRGGAQPQHF. The DNA of the CDR3 is TGTGCCAGCAGCCCAAGGGGGGGGGCTCAGCCCCAGCATTTT.

This rearrangement joins TRBV28 to TRBJ2-1; either TRBD1 or TRBD2 may fit D (5 bases each). V shed 7 bases and J shed 5 bases, with 12 bases lying between them. Germline V CDR1 and CDR2: MDHEN, SYDVKM. The CDR3 length is 13 residues. CDR3 protein: CASNQGRNNEQFF. Written as DNA, the CDR3 is TGTGCCAGCAATCAGGGACGGAACAATGAGCAGTTCTTC.

This clone has just one count. The rearrangement joins TRBV2 to TRBJ1-6; 7 nucleotides agree with TRBD1. Germline V gives CDR1 SNHLY, CDR2 FYNNEI. V lost 7 bases, J lost 7 bases, and 10 bases stayed unmatched. This CDR3 has 15 amino acids. The CDR3, as DNA: TGTGCCAGCACCCTTAGACAGGGATCGAATTCACCCCTCCACTTT. Protein: CASTLRQGSNSPLHF.

This chain joins TRBV5-1 and TRBJ1-1; 7 nucleotides match TRBD1. Unmatched junction bases numbered 6, after V lost 2 bases and J lost 2 bases. CDR1 and CDR2 from the germline V gene are SGHRS and YFSETQ. The CDR3 consists of 15 residues. CDR3 nucleotides: TGCGCCAGCAGCTTACAACAGGGGCGCAACACTGAAGCTTTCTTT. As protein: CASSLQQGRNTEAFF.

The V call is TRBV7-2, the J call TRBJ1-3; D ambiguous. Germline lookup yields CDR1 SGHTA and CDR2 FQGNSA. This CDR3 is 13 amino acids long. Trimming pared 2 bases from V and 4 bases from J, leaving 6 bases between. The CDR3 here is CASSLQAGNTIYF. The CDR3 nucleotides are TGTGCCAGCAGCTTACAAGCGGGAAACACCATATATTTT. The complete variable domain, with remaining parts taken from reference TRBV7-2 and TRBJ1-3, reads GAGVSQSPSNKVTEKGKDVELRCDPISGHTALYWYRQSLGQGLEFLIYFQGNSAPDKSGLPSDRFSAERTGGSVSTLTIQRTQQEDSAVYLCASSLQAGNTIYFGEGSWLTVV.

This chain connects TRBV5-4 to TRBJ1-3; D is unclear. The V gene lost 0 bases and the J gene lost 4 bases, with 5 bases spanning the gap. The CDR3 extends over 13 amino acids. The germline gives CDR1 SGHNT, CDR2 YYREEE (reference sequence). Here the CDR3 DNA reads TGTGCCAGCAGCTTGGGTGGCGGAAACACCATATATTTT. Protein sequence: CASSLGGGNTIYF.

In its sample, this clone was seen a few times. J is TRBJ1-1 and V is TRBV18; D is ambiguous. Trimming shortened V by 7 bases and J by 1 base, and 13 bases separated the two germline ends. The germline CDR1 and CDR2 sequences are KGHSH and LQKENI. The CDR3 runs to 14 residues. The CDR3, as DNA: TGTGCCAGCTATATGGGGTTGGGGAACACTGAAGCTTTCTTT. Translated: CASYMGLGNTEAFF.

The chain is built from TRBV2 and TRBJ1-5, with 9 bases identical to TRBD1. The length of the CDR3 is 13 residues. V lost 11 bases, J lost 4 bases, and 6 bases stayed unmatched. Germline V CDR1 and CDR2: SNHLY, FYNNEI. The CDR3 DNA reads as TGTGCCGCCTCCGGGACAGGGAATCAGCCCCAGCATTTT. Its translation: CAASGTGNQPQHF.

The chain is built from TRBV6-5 and TRBJ2-2; D might be TRBD2 (6 bases). Germline CDR1 is MNHEY and CDR2 is SVGAGI. The germline V and J ends were trimmed by 6 bases and 5 bases, with 13 bases remaining between them. This CDR3 spans 14 amino acids. CDR3 sequence: CASSRDSQTGELFF. In DNA, the CDR3 is TGTGCCAGCAGCCGGGACTCCCAAACCGGGGAGCTGTTTTTT.

The chain employs TRBV19 and TRBJ1-1; no reliable D call. The CDR3 loop spans 13 amino acids. The V end was cut by 7 bases, the J end by 2 bases, with 11 bases between. In germline, CDR1 is LNHDA, CDR2 SQIVND (reference sequence). The CDR3 is CASTSGLNTEAFF. For the CDR3, the DNA is TGTGCCAGTACCTCAGGACTCAACACTGAAGCTTTCTTT.

CDR3 protein: CASNPGTSNNSPLHF. CDR3 in DNA: TGCGCCAGTAACCCAGGAACCTCGAATAATTCACCCCTCCACTTT. V gene TRBV5-1 combines with J gene TRBJ1-6; D is uncertain. This CDR3 is built from 15 residues. V lost 8 bases and J lost 5, with 17 bases in between. The germline gives CDR1 SGHRS, CDR2 YFSETQ.

This clone was seen many times. The chain joins TRBV4-1 to TRBJ1-5, with a possible D match to TRBD1 (6 bases). CDR3 length: 16 amino acids. The germline V gene has CDR1 MGHRA and CDR2 YSYEKL. V dropped 2 bases and J dropped 0 bases, with 11 bases sitting between them. CDR3 sequence (DNA): TGCGCCAGCAGCCAAACTTTGACAGGTAGCAATCAGCCCCAGCATTTT. Translating it yields CASSQTLTGSNQPQHF.

The J gene is TRBJ2-1, the V gene TRBV11-3; D gene uncertain. The CDR3 loop spans 12 amino acids. Trimming pared 5 bases from V and 7 bases from J, leaving 9 bases between. Germline V gives CDR1 SGHNT, CDR2 YENEEA. The CDR3 DNA is TGTGCCAGCAGCCCCGCGTCGAATGAGCAGTTCTTC. As protein: CASSPASNEQFF. The variable domain in full, completed from reference TRBV11-3 and TRBJ2-1, reads EAGVVQSPRYKIIEKKQPVAFWCNPISGHNTLYWYLQNLGQGPELLIRYENEEAVDDSQLPKDRFSAERLKGVDSTLKIQPAELGDSAVYLCASSPASNEQFFGPGTRLTVL.

The CDR3 DNA reads as TGTGCCTGGAGTAGGGGGAACGCTGGCTACACCTTC. This codes for CAWSRGNAGYTF. The chain joins TRBV30 to TRBJ1-2; D perhaps matches TRBD1 (6 bases). V was pared by 2 bases and J by 7 bases, with 11 bases between. Germline V gene data show CDR1 as GTSNPN and CDR2 as SVGIG (reference sequence). CDR3 size: 12 residues.

The chain couples TRBV5-6 to TRBJ1-1, with D possibly TRBD1 on 5 matching bases. This CDR3 comprises 15 residues. CDR1 is SGHDT and CDR2 is YYEEEE in the germline V gene. V was pared by 4 bases and J by 0 bases, with 13 bases between. In DNA, the CDR3 is TGTGCCAGCAGCACTTCACAGGTTATGAACACTGAAGCTTTCTTT. Translation gives CASSTSQVMNTEAFF.

The rearrangement uses TRBV4-2 and TRBJ1-2, with a tentative D call TRBD1 (5 bases). Per germline, CDR1 LGHNA and CDR2 YNFKEQ. V dropped 6 bases and J dropped 3 bases, with 20 bases sitting between them. This CDR3 spans 16 amino acids. The CDR3 DNA reads as TGTGCCAGCAGTCCATCCCTTCGGGGGACGGACTATGGCTACACCTTC. Protein product: CASSPSLRGTDYGYTF.

V is TRBV6-2 or TRBV6-3 and J is TRBJ1-1, with unresolved D. The CDR3 covers 14 residues. The V gene lost 2 bases and the J gene lost 4 bases, with 11 bases spanning the gap. Germline CDR1 and CDR2: MNHEY and SVGEGT. The CDR3 DNA is TGTGCCAGCAGTTACATGCAATCGGTCACTGAAGCTTTCTTT. Protein product: CASSYMQSVTEAFF.

The chain carries TRBV6-5 and TRBJ1-5, with a tentative D call TRBD1 (5 bases). The V end was cut by 6 bases, the J end by 3 bases, with 15 bases between. The germline V gene encodes CDR1 MNHEY and CDR2 SVGAGI. The length of the CDR3 is 15 residues. DNA of the CDR3: TGTGCCAGCAGACGCGGGGGGTCCCCCAATCAGCCCCAGCATTTT. Protein product: CASRRGGSPNQPQHF.

The gene calls are TRBV18 and TRBJ2-7, with TRBD2 matching 10 bases. V gave up 6 bases and J gave up 6 bases; unmatched junction bases: 17. CDR1 and CDR2 (germline): KGHSH, LQKENI. The CDR3 has 17 amino acids. The CDR3 region has the DNA TGTGCCAGCTCGACCGTGGCTCTAGCTAGCGGGGGCAGCGAGCAGTACTTC. Translation: CASSTVALASGGSEQYF.

This chain joins TRBV19 and TRBJ1-5; TRBD1 might be the D (5 bases). Germline values: CDR1 LNHDA, CDR2 SQIVND (reference sequence). V was cut by 4 bases and J by 6 bases, with 10 bases left in between. CDR3 length: 13 residues. The CDR3 spells CASSRIGAQPQHF. The CDR3 nucleotides are TGTGCCAGTAGTAGGATAGGGGCTCAGCCCCAGCATTTT.

This clone was observed once. V is TRBV7-9 and J is TRBJ1-3, with D perhaps matching TRBD1 (5 bases). V lost 4 bases and J 3 bases, leaving 13 bases between the germline ends. CDR1 and CDR2 from the germline V gene are SEHNR and FQNEAQ (reference sequence). The CDR3 spans 15 residues. CDR3 sequence reads: CASSSTEGSGNTIYF. For the CDR3, the DNA is TGTGCCAGCAGCTCGACAGAAGGCAGTGGAAACACCATATATTTT. The full variable domain, completed using reference TRBV7-9 and TRBJ1-3, is DTGVSQNPRHKITKRGQNVTFRCDPISEHNRLYWYRQTLGQGPEFLTYFQNEAQLEKSRLLSDRFSAERPKGSFSTLEIQRTEQGDSAMYLCASSSTEGSGNTIYFGEGSWLTVV.

J is TRBJ2-5 and V is TRBV11-3; TRBD1 is a possible D gene (5 bases). Germline CDR1 and CDR2: SGHNT and YENEEA. Between the trimmed V and J ends, which lost 1 base and 5 bases, there was a span of 8 bases. The CDR3 has 13 residues. CDR3 region: CASSLGSGETQYF. The DNA of the CDR3 is TGTGCCAGCAGCTTAGGTTCAGGGGAGACCCAGTACTTC.

This sequence joins TRBV5-1 and TRBJ1-3; 8 nucleotides align to TRBD1. V was pared by 5 bases and J by 0 bases, with 10 bases of the junction left unmatched. The germline CDR1 and CDR2 sequences are SGHRS and YFSETQ. CDR3 length: 17 residues. The DNA of the CDR3 is TGCGCCAGCAGTGACCTAAGAGGGACAGGCTCTGGAAACACCATATATTTT. It codes for CASSDLRGTGSGNTIYF.

V usage is TRBV28 and J usage is TRBJ2-2; no clear D. Germline V gene sequence: CDR1 MDHEN, CDR2 SYDVKM. Trimming took 6 bases from V and 3 from J, leaving 5 bases between them. The CDR3 is 12 amino acids. In DNA form, the CDR3 reads TGTGCCAGCAGGCCCCACACCGGGGAGCTGTTTTTT. Its protein product is CASRPHTGELFF.

V and J are TRBV5-1 and TRBJ2-7, with 8 bases that match TRBD1. CDR1 and CDR2 (germline): SGHRS, YFSETQ. After removal of 3 bases from V and 6 bases from J, the junction contained 17 bases not matched to a gene. This CDR3 comprises 17 residues. CDR3 bases: TGCGCCAGCAGCTGGGCCGACAGGGGAATAATTACGGGCGAGCAGTACTTC. Protein sequence: CASSWADRGIITGEQYF.

This clone was found once. This rearrangement joins TRBV15 to TRBJ1-3; D ambiguous. This CDR3 has 14 residues. V lost 5 bases to trimming and J lost 1 base, with 9 bases between them. CDR1 and CDR2 from the germline V gene are LNHNV and YYDKDF (reference sequence). CDR3 coding DNA: TGTGCCACCAGCGCGCGAAGGTCTGGAAACACCATATATTTT. Its translation is CATSARRSGNTIYF.

V usage is TRBV5-1 and J usage is TRBJ2-7, with D maybe TRBD1 (5 bases). The germline V gene has CDR1 SGHRS and CDR2 YFSETQ. CDR3 length: 14 amino acids. Trimming shortened V by 4 bases and J by 3 bases, and 14 bases separated the two germline ends. The CDR3, as DNA: TGCGCCAGCAGCCCGCCGACAGCGAACTACGAGCAGTACTTC. Protein: CASSPPTANYEQYF.

The chain has TRBV5-5 and TRBJ2-5, with 10 bases identical to TRBD1. V dropped 4 bases and J dropped 0; count of bases not matched to a gene: 9. The CDR3 length is 17 residues. CDR1 and CDR2 (germline): SGHKS, YYEKEE (reference sequence). The CDR3 region has the DNA TGTGCCAGCAGCCAGGGACCGGACAGGGGGTACCAAGAGACCCAGTACTTC. Protein: CASSQGPDRGYQETQYF.